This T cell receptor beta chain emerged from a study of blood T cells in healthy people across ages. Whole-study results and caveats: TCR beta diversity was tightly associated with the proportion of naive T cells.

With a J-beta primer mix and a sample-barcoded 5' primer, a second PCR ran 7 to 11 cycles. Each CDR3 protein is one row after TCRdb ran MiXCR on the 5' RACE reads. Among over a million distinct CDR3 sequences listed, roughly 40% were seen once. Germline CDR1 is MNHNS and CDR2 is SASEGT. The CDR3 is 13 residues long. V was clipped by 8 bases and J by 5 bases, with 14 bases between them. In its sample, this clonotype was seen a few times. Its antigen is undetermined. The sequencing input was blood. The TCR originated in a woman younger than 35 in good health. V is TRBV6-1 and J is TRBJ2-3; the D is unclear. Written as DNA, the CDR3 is TGTGCCAGCGGAACAAGGGTCGAAGATACGCAGTATTTT. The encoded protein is CASGTRVEDTQYF.